This T cell receptor (beta chain) was captured in a study of cytomegalovirus exposure and HLA in healthy donors. Findings and limits, study-wide: Reports showed the classifier diagnosing cytomegalovirus status with high specificity and sensitivity. Associated with cytomegalovirus, according to the listing, were 150 to 200 TCR beta chains. Most TCR sequences were uncommon, yet certain public TCRs appeared in many donors. As confirmed in vitro, a few CMV-associated chains were specific for CMV antigens.

This clone was found once. Its antigen is as yet unknown. The protocol was immunoSEQ multiplex PCR, while the TCRdb copy is restricted to in-frame clones and leaves out a portion. The sample includes under 200,000 clones, approximately 96% seen only once; the top ten take around 0.9%. Material: PBMCs. The clonotype originates from a woman aged 18 to 35 in good health and CMV-seronegative.

CDR3 protein: CASSPIDGGEAGELFF. CDR3 bases: TGTGCCAGCTCACCGATAGACGGGGGAGAGGCCGGGGAGCTGTTTTTT. This chain links TRBV18 with TRBJ2-2; tentative D call: TRBD2 (6 bases). The germline gives CDR1 KGHSH, CDR2 LQKENI. CDR3 length: 16 amino acids. The V end lost 3 bases, the J end lost 6 bases, and 17 bases lay between the germline ends.